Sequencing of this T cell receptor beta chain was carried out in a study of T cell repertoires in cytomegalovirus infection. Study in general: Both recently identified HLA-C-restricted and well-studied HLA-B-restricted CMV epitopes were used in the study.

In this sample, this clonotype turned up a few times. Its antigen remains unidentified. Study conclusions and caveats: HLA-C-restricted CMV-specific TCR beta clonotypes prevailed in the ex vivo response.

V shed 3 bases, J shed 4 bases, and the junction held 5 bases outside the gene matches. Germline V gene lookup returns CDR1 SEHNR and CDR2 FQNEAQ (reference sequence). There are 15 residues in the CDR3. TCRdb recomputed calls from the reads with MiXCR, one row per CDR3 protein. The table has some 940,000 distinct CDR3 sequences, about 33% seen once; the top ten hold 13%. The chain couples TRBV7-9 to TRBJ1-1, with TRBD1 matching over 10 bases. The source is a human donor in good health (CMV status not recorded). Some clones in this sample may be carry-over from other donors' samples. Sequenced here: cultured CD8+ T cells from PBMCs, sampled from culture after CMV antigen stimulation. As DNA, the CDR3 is TGTGCCAGCAGCTTTTCGGGACAGGGGATCACTGAAGCTTTCTTT. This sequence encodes CASSFSGQGITEAFF.